This T cell receptor beta chain was obtained from a study of T cell responses to AZD1222 COVID-19 vaccine. Trimming left V 3 bases short and J 0 bases short, with 6 bases between. The CDR3 totals 13 residues. Germline V gene data show CDR1 as GTSNPN and CDR2 as SVGIG (reference sequence). Using immunoSEQ multiplex PCR, the repertoire was profiled, and TCRdb retains in-frame clones only, with some absent. The sample includes over 150,000 clones, about 87% seen only once; the top ten take about 6.1%. The table lists this clone with a few counts. The origin of this receptor is an adult in good health. Sequences were derived from peripheral blood, sampled on day 0 of AZD1222 vaccination. The chain combines TRBV30 with TRBJ1-5, with no clear D. CDR3 bases: TGTGCCTGGAGGGCCAATAGCAATCAGCCCCAGCATTTT. Translating gives CAWRANSNQPQHF. The whole variable domain, remainder taken from reference TRBV30 and TRBJ1-5, is SQTIHQWPATLVQPVGSPLSLECTVEGTSNPNLYWYRQAAGRGLQLLFYSVGIGQISSEVPQNLSASRPQDRQFILSSKKLLLSDSGFYLCAWRANSNQPQHFGDGTRLSIL.